What follows are 24 T cell receptor beta chains derived from one specimen sequenced in a study of CD8+ T cells in alopecia areata. Stated treatment: oral pan-JAK inhibitor, 5-10 mg twice daily. The sequencing template was cDNA reverse transcribed from extracted RNA. Generated by immunoSEQ multiplex PCR, the TCRdb table keeps only in-frame clones and is missing some. Of hundreds of thousands of clones listed, about 60% are singletons. Here the sequenced sample was CD4+ T cells sorted from blood, taken around week 54, from a patient treated with tofacitinib. The receptors originated from a human donor with alopecia areata.

The chain carries TRBV4-1 and TRBJ1-6, with TRBD1 identical over 7 bases. Germline values: CDR1 MGHRA, CDR2 YSYEKL. J lost 3 bases, V lost 0 bases, and 8 bases had no gene match. The CDR3 is 18 residues long. CDR3 sequence: CASSQEHPNRGYNSPLHF. CDR3 nucleotide sequence: TGCGCCAGCAGCCAAGAGCACCCAAACAGGGGCTATAATTCACCCCTCCACTTT.

V and J are TRBV5-1 and TRBJ1-6; no definite D call. CDR3 length: 16 residues. Trimming stripped 1 base from V and 5 bases from J, with 13 bases between. Looked up from germline, CDR1 is SGHRS and CDR2 is YFSETQ. The CDR3, as DNA: TGCGCCAGCAGCTTGCTCCCCCAAAAGGATAATTCACCCCTCCACTTT. Protein product: CASSLLPQKDNSPLHF.

Points on this clone: This sample also contains other DNA sequences that code for the same CDR3. The rearrangement joins TRBV5-1 to TRBJ2-7; perhaps TRBD1 as D (6 bases). The CDR3 runs to 12 residues. The V end was cut by 1 base, the J end by 4 bases, with 6 bases between. Per the germline V gene, CDR1 is SGHRS and CDR2 is YFSETQ. CDR3 amino acids: CASSLTGYEQYF. CDR3 DNA sequence: TGCGCCAGCAGCTTGACAGGGTACGAGCAGTACTTC.

Comments on this clone: This sample includes further DNA sequences coding for the same CDR3. The CDR3 reads CASSLVPGYEQYF. DNA for the CDR3: TGTGCCAGCAGCTTGGTCCCGGGTTACGAGCAGTACTTC. The genes are TRBV5-6 and TRBJ2-7, with no clear D. The V gene's germline CDR1 is SGHDT and CDR2 YYEEEE. The CDR3 is 13 residues long. V gave up 0 bases and J gave up 4 bases, with 8 bases separating them.

The chain combines TRBV5-1 with TRBJ1-2; 7 bases agree with TRBD1. J gave up 4 bases and V 4 bases, and 7 bases lay outside the gene matches. The CDR3 spans 14 residues. Germline CDR1 reads SGHRS; CDR2 reads YFSETQ. CDR3 protein: CASSAGQSSYGYTF. The CDR3 nucleotides are TGCGCCAGCAGCGCGGGACAGTCAAGCTATGGCTACACCTTC.

This clone was counted only a few times. The chain uses TRBV27 and TRBJ1-5; D call uncertain. V was cut by 6 bases and J by 3 bases, with 12 bases left in between. CDR1 and CDR2 from the germline V gene are MNHEY and SMNVEV (reference sequence). The CDR3 totals 14 residues. The CDR3: CASRNRGSNQPQHF. CDR3 nucleotides: TGTGCCAGCAGAAACCGGGGTTCCAATCAGCCCCAGCATTTT.

This clone has just a few counts. The chain is built from TRBV2 and TRBJ2-6; D gene uncertain. Trimming cost V 7 bases and J 0 bases, with 10 bases left between them. This CDR3 is 15 amino acids long. Germline V gene lookup returns CDR1 SNHLY and CDR2 FYNNEI. CDR3 nucleotide sequence: TGTGCCAGCAAGTACGGCAGCTCTGGGGCCAACGTCCTGACTTTC. This gives the protein CASKYGSSGANVLTF.

Turning to this clone: The same CDR3 can be traced to other DNA sequences in this sample. The chain recombines TRBV29-1 with TRBJ2-5; no definite D call. The CDR3 runs 12 residues. Trimming stripped 3 bases from V and 0 bases from J, with 5 bases between. Germline lookup yields CDR1 SQVTM and CDR2 ANQGSEA. The CDR3 sequence is CSVESDQETQYF. CDR3 nucleotides: TGCAGCGTTGAGTCAGACCAAGAGACCCAGTACTTC.

This clone was seen many times. The chain employs TRBV4-2 and TRBJ2-5, with 7 bases fitting TRBD1. Germline V CDR1 and CDR2: LGHNA, YNFKEQ. J was trimmed by 2 bases and V by 1 base; bases with no gene match: 10. The CDR3 sequence is 17 residues long. CDR3 coding DNA: TGTGCCAGCAGCCAAGGGCAGCGAGGGGGCCAACAAGAGACCCAGTACTTC. Its translation is CASSQGQRGGQQETQYF.

In its sample, this clone was seen a few times. V and J are TRBV9 and TRBJ1-5; D not certain. The V end was cut by 0 bases, the J end by 6 bases, with 10 bases between. Germline V gene sequence: CDR1 SGDLS, CDR2 YYNGEE. There are 14 residues in the CDR3. CDR3 in amino acids: CASSVGAGSQPQHF. For the CDR3, the DNA is TGTGCCAGCAGCGTAGGGGCGGGTAGTCAGCCCCAGCATTTT.

This clone was counted a single time. This rearrangement joins TRBV2 to TRBJ2-7; no clear D gene. V was pared by 6 bases and J by 8 bases, with 11 bases between. Germline assignment: CDR1 SNHLY and CDR2 FYNNEI. The CDR3 has 11 amino acids. The CDR3 sequence: CASSDFTKQYF. The CDR3 DNA is TGTGCCAGCAGCGATTTTACGAAGCAGTACTTC.

This rearrangement joins TRBV30 to TRBJ2-7; 10 bases match TRBD2. V shed 5 bases, J shed 4 bases, and the junction held 20 bases outside the gene matches. Per the germline V gene, CDR1 is GTSNPN and CDR2 is SVGIG (reference sequence). The CDR3 has 18 residues. The CDR3 DNA is TGTGCCTGGTACCCAAGGGAAGTAGCGGGGGGCCGGGGGTACGAGCAGTACTTC. Protein: CAWYPREVAGGRGYEQYF.

DNA for the CDR3: TGCGCCAGCAGCTTCCAGGTTGGCACCGGGGAGCTGTTTTTT. Translating gives CASSFQVGTGELFF. The rearrangement uses TRBV5-1 and TRBJ2-2; no clear D gene. The V end was cut by 2 bases, the J end by 4 bases, with 9 bases between. Germline V gene data show CDR1 as SGHRS and CDR2 as YFSETQ. The length of the CDR3 is 14 residues.

The chain joins TRBV7-8 to TRBJ2-5; a weak D match, TRBD1 (6 bases). This CDR3 is 14 amino acids long. CDR1 is SGHVS, CDR2 FQNEAQ, per germline. Trimming removed 1 base from V and 7 bases from J, with 13 bases in between. The CDR3 sequence: CASSLGTASGTQYF. The CDR3 DNA sequence: TGTGCCAGCAGCTTAGGGACAGCCTCCGGGACCCAGTACTTC.

In regard to this clone: One junction end does not reproduce the germline sequence, and a read error may be involved. J is TRBJ2-7 and V is TRBV6-5; D is unclear. Germline CDR1 reads MNHEY; CDR2 reads SVGAGI. The CDR3 spans 13 residues. CDR3 sequence (DNA): TGTGCCATCAGTGAGTCTTACTCCTACGAGCAGTACTTC. Amino acids: CAISESYSYEQYF.

The genes are TRBV10-2 and TRBJ1-2; D remains unclear. Per the germline V gene, CDR1 is WSHSY and CDR2 is SAAADI. The CDR3 covers 13 residues. V shed 5 bases and J shed 4 bases, with 11 bases lying between them. The CDR3 protein is CASSSELLYGYTF. Here the CDR3 DNA reads TGCGCCAGCAGTAGCGAGCTTCTCTATGGCTACACCTTC.

This clone showed up just a few times. The chain joins TRBV5-1 to TRBJ2-1; TRBD2 agrees at 8 bases. The CDR3 sequence is 16 residues long. V was clipped by 4 bases and J by 3 bases; unmatched bases: 9. Germline V CDR1 and CDR2: SGHRS, YFSETQ. The CDR3 nucleotides are TGCGCCAGCAGCCCTCAGGGCGGGGGGATCTACAATGAGCAGTTCTTC. This encodes CASSPQGGGIYNEQFF.

This chain uses TRBV7-2 with TRBJ1-5; D is possibly TRBD1 (6 bases). CDR1 is SGHTA, CDR2 FQGNSA, per germline. CDR3 length: 16 residues. V gave up 5 bases and J gave up 6 bases, with 20 bases separating them. This CDR3 is CASSPRTGGVGQPQHF. CDR3 in DNA: TGTGCCAGCAGCCCCAGAACCGGGGGCGTAGGTCAGCCCCAGCATTTT.

The rearrangement uses TRBV5-1 and TRBJ1-1; D is possibly TRBD1 (5 bases). This CDR3 comprises 18 residues. V was shortened by 0 bases and J by 2 bases, with 20 bases between the two germline ends. Germline V gene data show CDR1 as SGHRS and CDR2 as YFSETQ. CDR3 amino acids: CASSLEHNRRYLNTEAFF. CDR3 DNA sequence: TGCGCCAGCAGCTTGGAACACAACAGGAGATACCTTAACACTGAAGCTTTCTTT. The full variable domain, with the rest looked up from reference TRBV5-1 and TRBJ1-1, is KAGVTQTPRYLIKTRGQQVTLSCSPISGHRSVSWYQQTPGQGLQFLFEYFSETQRNKGNFPGRFSGRQFSNSRSEMNVSTLELGDSALYLCASSLEHNRRYLNTEAFFGQGTRLTVV.

The chain employs TRBV4-3 and TRBJ1-1; D is unresolved. The CDR3 has 15 residues. Germline CDR1 LGHNA, CDR2 YSLEER. V was trimmed by 0 bases and J by 1 base, leaving 9 bases between them. As DNA, the CDR3 is TGCGCCAGCAGCCAAGAGTCACGGCGGAACACTGAAGCTTTCTTT. Amino acid sequence: CASSQESRRNTEAFF.

The chain joins TRBV25-1 to TRBJ2-7; D remains ambiguous. Trimming took off 6 bases at V and 3 bases at J, with 6 bases between the two ends. This CDR3 spans 11 amino acids. Germline V gene lookup returns CDR1 MGHDK and CDR2 SYGVNS. The CDR3 loop reads CASRFNYEQYF. The DNA for the CDR3 is TGTGCCAGCAGATTTAACTACGAGCAGTACTTC.

The chain uses TRBV15 and TRBJ1-2; TRBD1 agrees at 10 bases. Per the germline V gene, CDR1 is LNHNV and CDR2 is YYDKDF (reference sequence). The trim removed 2 bases at V and 7 bases at J, leaving 4 bases unmatched. This CDR3 has 14 residues. This CDR3 is CATSRFGTGVGYTF. The CDR3 coding sequence is TGTGCCACCAGCAGATTTGGGACAGGGGTTGGCTACACCTTC.

This clone was seen a handful of times. This chain uses TRBV29-1 with TRBJ2-7; no firm D call. Trimming stripped 4 bases from V and 5 bases from J, with 9 bases between. The CDR3 has 11 residues. Germline CDR1 reads SQVTM; CDR2 reads ANQGSEA. CDR3 DNA sequence: TGCAGCGTTGGGGTAGGGCACGAGCAGTACTTC. Its translation is CSVGVGHEQYF.

The V and J genes are TRBV5-1 and TRBJ2-3; the D gene is possibly TRBD1 (5 bases). CDR1 and CDR2 (germline): SGHRS, YFSETQ. The V gene lost 1 base and the J gene lost 3 bases, with 12 bases spanning the gap. The CDR3 runs to 15 residues. The CDR3 region is CASSLTRVRTDTQYF. For the CDR3, the DNA is TGCGCCAGCAGCTTGACCAGGGTTCGGACAGATACGCAGTATTTT.